The 9 T cell receptor beta chains below come from one sample, sequenced in a study of cytomegalovirus exposure and HLA in healthy donors (dated by TCRdb to about 2017). Receptors were amplified or captured by the immunoSEQ multiplex PCR assay. For the multiplex PCR, a mixture combining 60 forward primers for TCR Vbeta segments and 13 reverse primers for TCR Jbeta segments was used. Entries here come from immuneACCESS through TCRdb and include only in-frame sequences with V and J called. Some clones fail to appear in such tables; in the studies checked, an unresolved V gene covers under half of the shortfall, and the cause of the remainder is unknown. The sample table records about 120,000 clones; over 70% of these occur just once. The ten largest clones take up roughly 9.3% of the sample. Sequencing was done on a sample of PBMCs. The receptors come from a woman between 45 and 65 years old in good health and CMV-seropositive.

The chain employs TRBV18 and TRBJ1-2; 8 bases map to TRBD1. The CDR3 spans 13 residues. Germline lookup yields CDR1 KGHSH and CDR2 LQKENI. With V trimmed by 3 bases and J by 6 bases, 3 bases remained unmatched. The CDR3 DNA sequence: TGTGCCAGCTCACCCCGGACAGGGAATGGCTACACCTTC. Protein: CASSPRTGNGYTF.

The genes are TRBV30 and TRBJ2-7; 7 bases are shared with TRBD1. There are 12 residues in the CDR3. Germline CDR1 reads GTSNPN; CDR2 reads SVGIG (reference sequence). V dropped 5 bases and J dropped 0; count of bases not matched to a gene: 1. The CDR3 loop reads CAWGTASYEQYF. As DNA, the CDR3 is TGTGCCTGGGGGACAGCCTCCTACGAGCAGTACTTC.

The V gene is TRBV20-1, the J gene TRBJ2-7; 7 bases agree with TRBD2. The CDR3 contains 11 residues. The V gene end was trimmed by 6 bases and the J gene end by 4 bases; junction bases not matched to a gene: 3. The germline V gene encodes CDR1 DFQATT and CDR2 SNEGSKA (reference sequence). The chain's CDR3 is CSAFSGYEQYF. The CDR3 DNA reads as TGCAGTGCCTTTAGCGGGTACGAGCAGTACTTC.

J is TRBJ2-3 and V is TRBV4-2; TRBD2 matches at 9 bases. The V gene's germline CDR1 is LGHNA and CDR2 YNFKEQ. V shed 0 bases, J shed 0 bases, and the junction held 1 base outside the gene matches. The CDR3 is made up of 16 amino acids. The CDR3 region is CASSQELAGSTDTQYF. The CDR3, as DNA: TGTGCCAGCAGCCAAGAACTAGCGGGTAGCACAGATACGCAGTATTTT.

The chain combines TRBV18 with TRBJ2-7; 8 bases agree with TRBD1. The V gene end was trimmed by 4 bases and the J gene end by 5 bases; junction bases not matched to a gene: 4. The CDR3 runs to 13 residues. In germline, CDR1 is KGHSH, CDR2 LQKENI. In DNA form, the CDR3 reads TGTGCCAGCTCACGGGCAGGGGGCCACGAGCAGTACTTC. It codes for CASSRAGGHEQYF.

The chain carries TRBV5-1 and TRBJ2-7; 8 bases line up with TRBD2. The CDR3 totals 15 residues. J lost 7 bases, V lost 0 bases, and 9 bases had no gene match. Germline lookup yields CDR1 SGHRS and CDR2 YFSETQ. CDR3 coding DNA: TGCGCCAGCAGCTTGGCCCCAGCGGGAGTCGGTGAGCAGTACTTC. Translating gives CASSLAPAGVGEQYF.

The rearrangement uses TRBV5-6 and TRBJ2-5; no clear D. From germline, CDR1 is SGHDT and CDR2 YYEEEE. V was shortened by 2 bases and J by 5 bases, with 4 bases between the two germline ends. CDR3 length equals 11 residues. CDR3 bases: TGTGCCAGCAGCTTCCTTGAGACCCAGTACTTC. Encoded protein: CASSFLETQYF.

V gene TRBV4-3 combines with J gene TRBJ1-5; 10 bases are a match to TRBD1. The V and J ends lost 3 bases and 2 bases, in that order; junction bases with no gene match: 4. Germline values: CDR1 LGHNA, CDR2 YSLEER. This CDR3 is built from 16 residues. CDR3 amino acids: CASSQRTGGGNQPQHF. For the CDR3, the DNA is TGCGCCAGCAGCCAGAGGACAGGGGGTGGCAATCAGCCCCAGCATTTT.

The chain combines TRBV28 with TRBJ1-5; D is unresolved. Trimming took off 3 bases at V and 1 base at J, with 7 bases between the two ends. Germline CDR1 reads MDHEN; CDR2 reads SYDVKM. This CDR3 is built from 14 residues. The CDR3 nucleotides are TGTGCCAGCAGTTTTAGCGGGAGCAATCAGCCCCAGCATTTT. It specifies CASSFSGSNQPQHF. Full variable domain (missing parts from reference TRBV28 and TRBJ1-5): DVKVTQSSRYLVKRTGEKVFLECVQDMDHENMFWYRQDPGLGLRLIYFSYDVKMKEKGDIPEGYSVSREKKERFSLILESASTNQTSMYLCASSFSGSNQPQHFGDGTRLSIL.